These 11 T cell receptor beta chains originate from one sample sequenced in a study of T cells in Graves' hyperthyroidism and ophthalmopathy. The CDR3 regions of TCR beta were amplified from RNA transcripts. In the first-round RT-PCR of the TCR CDR3, the HTBI primer set was used. TCRdb redid the calling of the multiplex PCR reads with MiXCR, one entry per CDR3 protein. The data show a few hundred thousand distinct CDR3 sequences, roughly 20% seen once. The specimen sequenced was blood. These receptors all stem from a man aged 18 to 29 with Graves' hyperthyroidism.

This chain links TRBV3-1 with TRBJ1-2, with D maybe TRBD1 (5 bases). Germline assignment: CDR1 LGHDT and CDR2 YNNKEL (reference sequence). The CDR3 spans 16 residues. Trimming took 2 bases from V and 0 from J, leaving 13 bases between them. The CDR3 spells CASSQTSGGSNYGYTF. CDR3 in DNA: TGTGCCAGCAGCCAAACAAGTGGGGGATCTAACTATGGCTACACCTTC.

This chain joins TRBV6-1 and TRBJ2-5; D is possibly TRBD2 (6 bases). V shed 6 bases and J shed 5 bases, with 16 bases lying between them. The CDR3 totals 14 residues. Germline lookup yields CDR1 MNHNS and CDR2 SASEGT. CDR3 DNA sequence: TGTGCCAGCAGCCCGCCGGGACTGCTGGAGACCCAGTACTTC. Translating gives CASSPPGLLETQYF.

This clonotype was recorded many times. This chain connects TRBV12-3 or TRBV12-4 to TRBJ1-4; 10 bases align to TRBD1. The V segment lost 5 bases and the J segment 7 bases; nucleotides outside the gene matches: 1. This CDR3 is built from 13 residues. CDR3 sequence (DNA): TGTGCCAGCAGTGGGACAGGGGCTGAAAAACTGTTTTTT. Its protein is CASSGTGAEKLFF.

This clonotype occurred many times. J is TRBJ1-1 and V is TRBV19; no definite D call. V shed 9 bases and J shed 5 bases, with 16 bases lying between them. This CDR3 region has 13 residues. Germline assignment: CDR1 LNHDA and CDR2 SQIVND (reference sequence). The CDR3 DNA is TGTGCCAGCTCCCCCCGTGGTGTAACTGAAGCTTTCTTT. This gives the protein CASSPRGVTEAFF.

The chain links TRBV9 to TRBJ1-3, with 8 bases aligning to TRBD1. Germline values: CDR1 SGDLS, CDR2 YYNGEE. The CDR3 is 17 residues long. With 0 bases clipped from V and 4 bases from J, the junction kept 9 bases outside the gene matches. CDR3: CASSVEGGDRCGNTIYF. CDR3 bases: TGTGCCAGCAGCGTAGAGGGGGGGGACAGGTGCGGAAACACCATATATTTT.

This clonotype was picked up many times. The chain employs TRBV12-3 or TRBV12-4 and TRBJ2-5; possible D gene TRBD2, 5 bases. This CDR3 has 14 amino acids. Trimming left V 0 bases short and J 5 bases short, with 10 bases between. CDR3 protein: CASSLAIAFETQYF. In nucleotides, the CDR3 is TGTGCCAGCAGTTTAGCGATAGCGTTCGAGACCCAGTACTTC.

As regards this clonotype: One base away lies a much larger clone, so this may be a sequencing read error. The rearrangement links TRBV6-5 to TRBJ2-7, with 8 positions matching TRBD1. This CDR3 comprises 14 residues. Trimming at V came to 2 bases and at J to 5 bases, leaving 5 bases not matched to a gene. Germline V gene data show CDR1 as MNHEY and CDR2 as SVGAGI. The CDR3 spells CASSYAARGHEQYV. The CDR3 nucleotides read TGTGCCAGCAGTTACGCGGCCAGGGGGCACGAGCAGTACGTC.

V usage is TRBV3-1 and J usage is TRBJ1-2, with D uncertain. V was shortened by 1 base and J by 7 bases, with 4 bases between the two germline ends. The CDR3 runs 11 residues. Germline CDR1 is LGHDT and CDR2 is YNNKEL (reference sequence). The CDR3 DNA reads TGTGCCAGCAGCCAAGGATCTGGCTACACCTTC. It specifies CASSQGSGYTF.

Concerning this clonotype itself: This may arise from a read error, as a much more abundant clone is one base away. This chain links TRBV6-1 with TRBJ1-1, with D possibly being TRBD1 (6 bases). The V gene's germline CDR1 is MNHNS and CDR2 SASEGT. The CDR3 extends over 15 amino acids. DNA of the CDR3: TGTGCCTGCAGTGAAACAGGGTTGATCGACACTGAAGCTTTCTTT. It is translated as CACSETGLIDTEAFF.

This clonotype was seen repeatedly, ten times or more. The rearrangement uses TRBV28 and TRBJ1-5; D ambiguous. The V and J ends lost 1 base and 4 bases respectively, with 8 bases between them. The CDR3 extends over 14 amino acids. Germline V gene data show CDR1 as MDHEN and CDR2 as SYDVKM. The CDR3 reads CASSLSQLNQPQHF. The CDR3 nucleotides are TGTGCCAGCAGTTTATCACAGCTAAATCAGCCCCAGCATTTT.

In its sample, this clonotype was seen a few times. The V gene is TRBV19, the J gene TRBJ2-2; D may be TRBD1 (6 bases). CDR3 length equals 15 residues. Deletions cut 3 bases from V and 1 base from J, with 9 bases between. Germline V gene data show CDR1 as LNHDA and CDR2 as SQIVND (reference sequence). The CDR3 sequence: CASSMGTLNTGELFF. The CDR3 nucleotides read TGTGCCAGTAGTATGGGGACATTGAACACCGGGGAGCTGTTTTTT.